Listed below are T cell receptor beta chains from one sample, sequenced in a study of cytomegalovirus exposure and HLA in healthy donors. The data were produced by immunoSEQ multiplex PCR, yet TCRdb's version contains in-frame clones alone and is incomplete. The sample includes about 49,000 clones, 94% of them seen just once. Sequencing used PBMCs. The receptors were gathered from a woman aged 18-35 years in good health and CMV-seropositive. CDR3s include the opening cysteine and the closing phenylalanine or tryptophan. A D gene is named only where the DNA matches it firmly. Clone size, where shown, is once, few, many, or a class for clones that have expanded.

J gene	V gene	D gene	clone size	CDR3 DNA	CDR3 protein
TRBJ2-2	TRBV9	-	-	TGTGCCAGCAGCCCACGGGTCGACCGTGCCGGGGAGCTGTTTTTT	CASSPRVDRAGELFF
TRBJ2-3	TRBV5-1	-	-	TGCGCCAGCAGCTTGGTAGGGGTCACAGATACGCAGTATTTT	CASSLVGVTDTQYF
TRBJ2-5	TRBV19	-	-	TGTGCCAGTAGTATAGGGGGATTTGAGGGGGCCCAGTACTTC	CASSIGGFEGAQYF
TRBJ2-7	TRBV5-4	TRBD2	-	TGTGCCAGCAGCCCCGGGACTAGCGGGAGTGGAATAGAGCAGTACTTC	CASSPGTSGSGIEQYF
TRBJ2-2	TRBV27	TRBD2	-	TGTGCCAGCAGTTTATTTGGACTAGGTTCGAACACCGGGGAGCTGTTTTTT	CASSLFGLGSNTGELFF
TRBJ2-3	TRBV4-2	TRBD1	-	TGTGCCAGCAGCCAAGCTACAGGGGGCTCAGCGGGAGATACGCAGTATTTT	CASSQATGGSAGDTQYF
TRBJ2-7	TRBV18	TRBD1	-	TGTGCCAGCTCCCGACAGGGGGCACGGGAGCAGTACTTC	CASSRQGAREQYF
TRBJ1-1	TRBV2	-	-	TGTGCCAGCAGTGAAACCGGGGAGAACACTGAAGCTTTCTTT	CASSETGENTEAFF
TRBJ2-1	TRBV11-1	-	-	TGTGCCAGCAGCGAACGGGACTTCTTGGGCGGTGAGCAGTTCTTC	CASSERDFLGGEQFF
TRBJ1-6	TRBV18	-	-	TGTGCCAGCTCACCGGACAGTCTAAGCTCCTATAATTCACCCCTCCACTTT	CASSPDSLSSYNSPLHF
TRBJ1-4	TRBV19	-	-	TGTGCCAGTAGTATAGCAGCGACTGCAACTAATGAAAAACTGTTTTTT	CASSIAATATNEKLFF
TRBJ2-7	TRBV27	TRBD2	-	TGTGCCAGCAGTTTGGTAGCGGGAGTAGAGCAGTACTTC	CASSLVAGVEQYF
TRBJ2-1	TRBV7-9	-	-	TGTGCCAGCAGCCCAAGGGGGGGAAGTGCCTACAATGAGCAGTTCTTC	CASSPRGGSAYNEQFF
TRBJ2-4	TRBV4-3	TRBD1	-	TGCGCCAGCAGCCAAGGGACAGGGTCGAGGGACATTCAGTACTTC	CASSQGTGSRDIQYF
TRBJ2-1	TRBV7-3	TRBD2	-	TGTGCCAGCAGCCCGGATCGGACTAGCGCTTACAATGAGCAGTTCTTC	CASSPDRTSAYNEQFF
TRBJ2-7	TRBV29-1	-	-	TGCAGCGTTGAAGAGGCGAACGGGAGATCCTACGAGCAGTACTTC	CSVEEANGRSYEQYF
TRBJ1-5	TRBV7-2	-	-	TGTGCCAGCAGCTCGACAGGCAATAGCAATCAGCCCCAGCATTTT	CASSSTGNSNQPQHF
TRBJ2-7	TRBV2	TRBD1	once	TGTGCCAGCAGGCTACCAGGGGGTTGGTCCTACGAGCAGTACTTC	CASRLPGGWSYEQYF
TRBJ1-2	TRBV28	TRBD1	-	TGTGCCATACACGGGACAGGGTTTTATGGCTACACCTTC	CAIHGTGFYGYTF
TRBJ2-3	TRBV28	-	-	TGTGCCAGCAGTTTGGTGGGGGGTGGCACAGATACGCAGTATTTT	CASSLVGGGTDTQYF
TRBJ2-5	TRBV7-2	TRBD2	-	TGTGCCAGCAGCCCGAGGGTTAAAGCGGGAGGGCGGGGAGAGACCCAGTACTTC	CASSPRVKAGGRGETQYF
TRBJ1-5	TRBV6-1	-	few	TGTGCCAGCAGTGACGGCGGGGGGGGGATACGAGATCAGCCCCAGCATTTT	CASSDGGGGIRDQPQHF
TRBJ2-7	TRBV11-3	TRBD2	-	TGTGCCAGCAGCTTATCGGGGGGACTAGAGTACGAGCAGTACTTC	CASSLSGGLEYEQYF
TRBJ2-7	TRBV28	-	once	TGTGCCAGCAGAGGAGGGCCTCGGTACGAGCAGTACTTC	CASRGGPRYEQYF
TRBJ2-1	TRBV6-4	-	-	TGTGCCAGCGCCCAAACCCCGGACAGCTTCAATGAGCAGTTCTTC	CASAQTPDSFNEQFF
TRBJ2-1	TRBV5-1	TRBD2	-	TGCGCCAGCAGCTCCGGCGGGAGCTCCTACAATGAGCAGTTCTTC	CASSSGGSSYNEQFF
TRBJ1-1	TRBV7-6	-	-	TGTGCCAGCAGCGCCATACAGGTGCTGAACACTGAAGCTTTCTTT	CASSAIQVLNTEAFF
TRBJ2-1	TRBV7-8	-	-	TGTGCCAGCAGCCCCAGGGTAGCTTACGAGCAGTTCTTC	CASSPRVAYEQFF
TRBJ2-1	TRBV27	TRBD2	few	TGTGCCAGCAGTTTGGGGACTAGCGGGTACAATGAGCAGTTCTTC	CASSLGTSGYNEQFF
TRBJ1-5	TRBV11-3	-	-	TGTGCCAGCAGCCCTTCGTTCGGACAGAGTAATCAGCCCCAGCATTTT	CASSPSFGQSNQPQHF
TRBJ2-7	TRBV6-5	-	-	TGTGCCAGCAGTTCCCTAAGGGGGAGGGCCGAGAGCGAGCAGTACTTC	CASSSLRGRAESEQYF
TRBJ1-2	TRBV6-1	TRBD1	-	TGTGCCAGCAGTGAAGAGGGGGCCGGGGGCTACACCTTC	CASSEEGAGGYTF
TRBJ2-7	TRBV18	TRBD1	-	TGTGCCAGCTCATCCCAGACAGGGGCGTCCGAGCAGTACTTC	CASSSQTGASEQYF
TRBJ1-2	TRBV18	-	-	TGTGCCAGCTCACCTTCACGGGTGGGGGCCTTGAGTAACTATGGCTACACCTTC	CASSPSRVGALSNYGYTF
TRBJ1-5	TRBV5-8	TRBD1	-	TGTGCCAGCAGCGAGAACAGGGGGCACGGCAATCAGCCCCAGCATTTT	CASSENRGHGNQPQHF
TRBJ2-1	TRBV7-2	TRBD2	-	TGTGCCAGCAGCTTAGTTGGGCGGGAGAGGTACAATGAGCAGTTCTTC	CASSLVGRERYNEQFF
TRBJ1-2	TRBV9	-	-	TGTGCCAGCAGCGTAGGGGGGGGAGCAGGGGACTATGGCTACACCTTC	CASSVGGGAGDYGYTF
TRBJ2-3	TRBV7-3	TRBD2	-	TGTGCCAGCAGGAAAGCGGGAAGTGGCACAGATACGCAGTATTTT	CASRKAGSGTDTQYF
TRBJ2-1	TRBV10-3	TRBD2	-	TGTGCCATCAGTGATTGGGCTAGCGGAGACAATGAGCAGTTCTTC	CAISDWASGDNEQFF
TRBJ2-1	TRBV18	TRBD2	-	TGTGCCAGCTCTCCATCCCCGACTAGCGTCTACAATGAGCAGTTCTTC	CASSPSPTSVYNEQFF